These 20 T cell receptor beta chains were all obtained from the same sample, sequenced in a study of cytomegalovirus exposure and HLA in healthy donors (dated by TCRdb to 2017 to 2019). The library was obtained by the immunoSEQ multiplex PCR assay. For the multiplex PCR, a mixture combining 60 forward primers for TCR Vbeta segments and 13 reverse primers for TCR Jbeta segments was used. TCRdb carries this immuneACCESS record with in-frame sequences only. Its versions omit some clonotypes, under half of them owing to an unresolved V gene in the studies checked, with the rest unexplained. This sample is represented by 130,000 to 150,000 clones; about 75% of them were singletons. Jointly, the top ten make up approximately 1.5% of the sample. Sequences were obtained from PBMCs. These receptors were collected from a woman in her twenties or thirties in good health and CMV-seronegative.

The chain couples TRBV25-1 to TRBJ1-1, with a weak D call TRBD1 (6 bases). CDR3 length equals 15 residues. V lost 9 bases, J lost 2 bases, and 19 bases lay in between. Germline-derived CDR1 and CDR2 are MGHDK and SYGVNS. The CDR3 loop is CASEGTGSINTEAFF. CDR3 in DNA: TGTGCCAGTGAGGGAACAGGGAGTATTAACACTGAAGCTTTCTTT. Full variable domain (outside the CDR3, taken from reference TRBV25-1 and TRBJ1-1): EADIYQTPRYLVIGTGKKITLECSQTMGHDKMYWYQQDPGMELHLIHYSYGVNSTEKGDLSSESTVSRIRTEHFPLTLESARPSHTSQYLCASEGTGSINTEAFFGQGTRLTVV.

The chain joins TRBV6-1 to TRBJ2-3; 7 bases fit TRBD1. Germline CDR1 and CDR2: MNHNS and SASEGT. The V segment lost 3 bases and the J segment 4 bases; nucleotides outside the gene matches: 7. The CDR3 is made up of 15 amino acids. This CDR3 is CASSEGRGSADTQYF. The CDR3 region has the DNA TGTGCCAGCAGTGAGGGCAGGGGGAGTGCAGATACGCAGTATTTT.

The chain couples TRBV10-2 to TRBJ1-2; TRBD1 matches at 7 bases. With 3 bases clipped from V and 4 bases from J, the junction kept 11 bases outside the gene matches. Germline lookup yields CDR1 WSHSY and CDR2 SAAADI. The CDR3 totals 16 residues. The CDR3 nucleotides are TGCGCCAGCAGTGAATCCCCTGGGACAGTCACCTATGGCTACACCTTC. This gives the protein CASSESPGTVTYGYTF.

V gene TRBV10-3 combines with J gene TRBJ1-1; D may be TRBD1 (6 bases). Trimming took 3 bases from V and 7 from J, leaving 12 bases between them. This CDR3 has 13 residues. In germline, CDR1 is ENHRY, CDR2 SYGVKD. CDR3 DNA sequence: TGTGCCATCAGTGAAAGAAAGGACAGTGAAGCTTTCTTT. Its translation is CAISERKDSEAFF.

The chain employs TRBV9 and TRBJ2-3; the D gene is possibly TRBD2 (5 bases). Deletions cut 4 bases from V and 7 bases from J, with 22 bases between. This CDR3 spans 16 amino acids. Per germline, CDR1 SGDLS and CDR2 YYNGEE. CDR3 bases: TGTGCCAGCAGCTCGGGGTCGGGCATAAGCGGAAATACGCAGTATTTT. This codes for CASSSGSGISGNTQYF.

This clone was observed a single time. This CDR3 reads CASSLRQGRTDTQYF. The CDR3, as DNA: TGTGCCAGCAGCTTAAGACAGGGGCGCACAGATACGCAGTATTTT. The V and J genes are TRBV13 and TRBJ2-3; 8 bases fit TRBD1. Germline loops: CDR1 PRHDT, CDR2 FYEKMQ (reference sequence). The CDR3 is 15 residues long. V shed 2 bases, J shed 1 base, and the junction held 2 bases outside the gene matches.

The V and J genes are TRBV4-3 and TRBJ1-2; D is possibly TRBD1 (5 bases). Germline CDR1 and CDR2: LGHNA and YSLEER. There are 15 residues in the CDR3. The V and J ends lost 0 bases and 2 bases respectively, with 10 bases between them. The CDR3: CASSQERGANYGYTF. DNA of the CDR3: TGCGCCAGCAGCCAAGAAAGGGGCGCAAACTATGGCTACACCTTC.

The V and J genes are TRBV15 and TRBJ2-7; 11 nucleotides agree with TRBD1. With 3 bases clipped from V and 0 bases from J, the junction kept 7 bases outside the gene matches. Germline values: CDR1 LNHNV, CDR2 YYDKDF (reference sequence). The CDR3 runs to 17 residues. DNA for the CDR3: TGTGCCACCAGCAGGTGGCCCGGACAGGGGGCCTCCTACGAGCAGTACTTC. This encodes CATSRWPGQGASYEQYF.

About this clone itself: The junction and the germline gene differ at one end; a read error may be behind it. CDR3 coding DNA: TGTGCCAACAGCTTAGGACCAGGGGAATACGAGCAGTACTTC. Translated: CANSLGPGEYEQYF. The chain is built from TRBV7-2 and TRBJ2-7, with D tentatively TRBD1 (6 bases). Germline V gene data show CDR1 as SGHTA and CDR2 as FQGNSA. This CDR3 region has 14 residues.

The chain links TRBV9 to TRBJ1-5; TRBD1 is a possible D gene (6 bases). Trimming cost V 3 bases and J 3 bases, with 10 bases left between them. The V gene's germline CDR1 is SGDLS and CDR2 YYNGEE. The CDR3 extends over 14 amino acids. Here the CDR3 DNA reads TGTGCCAGCAGCGAAAGGGGGTACAATCAGCCCCAGCATTTT. Protein product: CASSERGYNQPQHF.

The count of this clone is one. This chain uses TRBV10-1 with TRBJ2-5, with TRBD2 as a possible D gene (6 bases). Trimming shortened V by 0 bases and J by 2 bases, and 10 bases separated the two germline ends. The CDR3 is 15 residues long. CDR1 and CDR2 from the germline V gene are WNHNN and SYGVQD (reference sequence). The CDR3 loop reads CASSESQGGQETQYF. The DNA of the CDR3 is TGCGCCAGCAGTGAGTCCCAGGGAGGACAAGAGACCCAGTACTTC.

V and J are TRBV6-6 and TRBJ1-3; no clear D. The CDR3 has 12 amino acids. CDR1 MNHNY and CDR2 SVGAGI come from the germline V gene (reference sequence). The V gene lost 5 bases and the J gene lost 8 bases, with 10 bases spanning the gap. CDR3 sequence reads: CASSLPPDTIYF. CDR3 nucleotides: TGTGCCAGCAGTCTCCCTCCAGACACCATATATTTT.

Details on this clone: The same CDR3 arises from other DNA sequences in this sample as well. The V and J genes are TRBV5-1 and TRBJ1-2, with D perhaps matching TRBD1 (6 bases). The length of the CDR3 is 14 residues. V was shortened by 1 base and J by 5 bases, with 12 bases between the two germline ends. CDR1 is SGHRS, CDR2 YFSETQ, per germline. CDR3 protein: CASSLTGGSYGYTF. The CDR3, as DNA: TGCGCCAGCAGCTTGACGGGGGGCAGTTATGGCTACACCTTC. The whole variable domain, filled in from reference TRBV5-1 and TRBJ1-2, reads KAGVTQTPRYLIKTRGQQVTLSCSPISGHRSVSWYQQTPGQGLQFLFEYFSETQRNKGNFPGRFSGRQFSNSRSEMNVSTLELGDSALYLCASSLTGGSYGYTFGSGTRLTVV.

This clone came up a few times. The genes are TRBV29-1 and TRBJ1-2, with 8 bases aligning to TRBD1. The CDR3 is made up of 12 amino acids. The germline V gene encodes CDR1 SQVTM and CDR2 ANQGSEA. The V gene end was trimmed by 8 bases and the J gene end by 8 bases; junction bases not matched to a gene: 10. In nucleotides, the CDR3 is TGCAGCATCCTGACAGGGGCGGAAGGCTACACCTTC. This encodes CSILTGAEGYTF.

The chain is built from TRBV7-3 and TRBJ1-1; 10 positions agree with TRBD1. The CDR3 runs 15 residues. After removal of 5 bases from V and 4 bases from J, the junction contained 7 bases not matched to a gene. CDR1 and CDR2 from the germline V gene are SGHTA and FQGTGA. CDR3 sequence: CASSLGDRGSTEAFF. In DNA form, the CDR3 reads TGTGCCAGCAGCCTAGGGGACAGGGGATCCACTGAAGCTTTCTTT.

This rearrangement joins TRBV4-1 to TRBJ1-6; D not certain. The germline CDR1 and CDR2 sequences are MGHRA and YSYEKL. There are 15 residues in the CDR3. V was shortened by 0 bases and J by 6 bases, with 9 bases between the two germline ends. CDR3 sequence: CASSQDLGPNSPLHF. The CDR3 bases are TGCGCCAGCAGCCAAGATCTTGGCCCTAATTCACCCCTCCACTTT.

The chain links TRBV7-2 to TRBJ2-7; weak D call: TRBD1 (5 bases). The CDR3 contains 14 residues. Trimming took 2 bases from V and 0 from J, leaving 8 bases between them. Germline CDR1 and CDR2: SGHTA and FQGNSA. The CDR3 sequence is CASSLLGVSYEQYF. CDR3 nucleotides: TGTGCCAGCAGCTTACTAGGGGTCTCCTACGAGCAGTACTTC. The entire variable domain, with the rest obtained from reference TRBV7-2 and TRBJ2-7, is as follows: GAGVSQSPSNKVTEKGKDVELRCDPISGHTALYWYRQSLGQGLEFLIYFQGNSAPDKSGLPSDRFSAERTGGSVSTLTIQRTQQEDSAVYLCASSLLGVSYEQYFGPGTRLTVT.

The V and J genes are TRBV19 and TRBJ1-1; perhaps TRBD1 as D (6 bases). The V end lost 5 bases, the J end lost 8 bases, and 12 bases lay between the germline ends. CDR3 length: 12 residues. Per germline, CDR1 LNHDA and CDR2 SQIVND (reference sequence). The CDR3 DNA is TGTGCCAGTAGTTGGACCGGGACAGAAGCTTTCTTT. It encodes CASSWTGTEAFF. Drawing the rest from reference TRBV19 and TRBJ1-1, the complete variable domain is DGGITQSPKYLFRKEGQNVTLSCEQNLNHDAMYWYRQDPGQGLRLIYYSQIVNDFQKGDIAEGYSVSREKKESFPLTVTSAQKNPTAFYLCASSWTGTEAFFGQGTRLTVV.

V and J are TRBV18 and TRBJ1-5; 8 bases line up with TRBD1. The CDR3 runs 15 residues. The germline CDR1 and CDR2 sequences are KGHSH and LQKENI. After removal of 3 bases from V and 2 bases from J, the junction contained 3 bases not matched to a gene. In nucleotides, the CDR3 is TGTGCCAGCTCACCGCAGGGGGCCCGCAATCAGCCCCAGCATTTT. Protein product: CASSPQGARNQPQHF. Filled out from reference TRBV18 and TRBJ1-5, the complete variable domain reads NAGVMQNPRHLVRRRGQEARLRCSPMKGHSHVYWYRQLPEEGLKFMVYLQKENIIDESGMPKERFSAEFPKEGPSILRIQQVVRGDSAAYFCASSPQGARNQPQHFGDGTRLSIL.

The chain carries TRBV6-6 and TRBJ2-7; D possibly corresponds to TRBD1 (6 bases). Trimming cost V 5 bases and J 3 bases, with 8 bases left between them. Per the germline V gene, CDR1 is MNHNY and CDR2 is SVGAGI (reference sequence). The CDR3 is made up of 12 amino acids. The CDR3 is CASSRTDYEQYF. CDR3 in DNA: TGTGCCAGCAGTCGGACAGACTACGAGCAGTACTTC.